This T cell receptor beta chain was recorded in a study of T-cell reconstitution after alpha-beta-depleted transplantation in children. This clonotype was seen many times. The CDR3 consists of 16 residues. The ends lost 6 bases at V and 0 bases at J; junction bases unmatched: 8. Preparation of the TCRbeta library was carried out with unique molecular identifiers. TCRdb reprocessed the PCR reads with MiXCR, giving one entry per CDR3 protein. Seen here are over 400,000 distinct CDR3 sequences, roughly an eighth observed once, and the top ten hold about 5.4%. This sequence joins TRBV12-3 or TRBV12-4 and TRBJ2-3; TRBD2 aligns across 8 bases. This sequence was found in a human donor who donated a stem cell graft to a child with combined immunodeficiency. Sequenced material: PBMCs from the stem cell graft donor, taken from the stem cell graft. In DNA form, the CDR3 reads TGTGCCAGCAGACCTCCGACTAGCGCTAGCACAGATACGCAGTATTTT. Amino acid sequence: CASRPPTSASTDTQYF.